The rows below give T cell receptor beta chains drawn from one sample of a study of blood T cell repertoires in COVID-19. This table comes from immunoSEQ multiplex PCR, and its TCRdb copy is limited to in-frame clones, with some not included. The sample contains 200,000 to 300,000 clones, roughly 91% of which appear only once. The sequencing sample was made of peripheral blood. All receptors derive from a man aged 30-40 years with COVID-19, enrolled during active disease. The CDR3 runs from the conserved cysteine through the conserved F or W. Each record gives: clone size, D gene, J gene, V gene, CDR3 protein, CDR3 DNA. D genes are given only for firm matches. Some rows mark clone size as missing; the rest say once, few, many or name a class of expanded clone.

NA | NA | TRBJ2-7 | TRBV12-3/TRBV12-4 | CASSLDPGFQYF | TGTGCCAGCAGTTTAGATCCGGGGTTTCAGTACTTC
NA | NA | TRBJ2-1 | TRBV27 | CASSTMAGRFYNEQFF | TGTGCCAGCAGTACGATGGCGGGGCGATTCTACAATGAGCAGTTCTTC
NA | NA | TRBJ1-3 | TRBV30 | CAWSRTPGTTGNTIYF | TGTGCCTGGAGTCGTACCCCCGGGACAACCGGAAACACCATATATTTT
NA | NA | TRBJ1-2 | TRBV6-1 | CASSETGYYGYTF | TGTGCCAGCAGTGAAACAGGGTACTATGGCTACACCTTC
NA | TRBD1 | TRBJ2-7 | TRBV15 | CATSRDTGTGKPYEQYF | TGTGCCACCAGCAGAGATACCGGGACAGGGAAACCCTACGAGCAGTACTTC
once | NA | TRBJ1-1 | TRBV5-1 | CASSLPGVNTEAFF | TGCGCCAGCAGCTTGCCAGGTGTGAACACTGAAGCTTTCTTT
NA | NA | TRBJ1-5 | TRBV6-5 | CASRSQPYSNQPQHF | TGTGCCAGCAGGTCACAGCCCTATAGCAATCAGCCCCAGCATTTT
NA | NA | TRBJ1-1 | TRBV28 | CASSGGGVTEAFF | TGTGCCAGCAGTGGGGGGGGTGTGACTGAAGCTTTCTTT
NA | TRBD1 | TRBJ1-6 | TRBV4-1 | CASSQGQASSYNSPLHF | TGCGCCAGCAGCCAGGGACAGGCAAGCTCCTATAATTCACCCCTCCACTTT
NA | TRBD1 | TRBJ2-7 | TRBV27 | CASSLIRDRGHEQYF | TGTGCCAGCAGTCTCATCCGGGACAGGGGACACGAGCAGTACTTC
NA | NA | TRBJ1-1 | TRBV29-1 | CSVGAGDVGTEAFF | TGCAGCGTTGGGGCAGGGGATGTGGGAACTGAAGCTTTCTTT
once | NA | TRBJ1-2 | TRBV5-1 | CASSLAAESDGYTF | TGCGCCAGCAGCTTGGCCGCCGAATCGGATGGCTACACCTTC
NA | TRBD2 | TRBJ2-1 | TRBV10-3 | CAIRYTSGEYNEQFF | TGTGCCATCCGCTATACTAGCGGGGAATACAATGAGCAGTTCTTC
NA | TRBD2 | TRBJ2-3 | TRBV7-3 | CASSQVAGGTDTQYF | TGTGCCAGCAGCCAAGTAGCGGGGGGCACAGATACGCAGTATTTT
NA | NA | TRBJ1-5 | TRBV7-9 | CASSLDSSNQPQHF | TGTGCCAGCAGCCTGGACAGTAGCAATCAGCCCCAGCATTTT
NA | NA | TRBJ1-6 | TRBV3-1/TRBV3-2 | CASSQEVLGNSPLHF | TGTGCCAGCAGCCAAGAGGTTCTCGGGAATTCACCCCTCCACTTT
NA | TRBD1 | TRBJ2-7 | TRBV28 | CASSSPSGQGGYEQYF | TGTGCCAGCAGCTCTCCCTCGGGACAGGGGGGCTACGAGCAGTACTTC
NA | TRBD1 | TRBJ1-1 | TRBV5-1 | CASSPRDRGNTEAFF | TGCGCCAGCAGCCCACGGGACAGGGGAAACACTGAAGCTTTCTTT
NA | NA | TRBJ1-2 | TRBV24-1 | CATSDHRTNYGYTF | TGTGCCACCAGTGACCACAGGACTAACTATGGCTACACCTTC
NA | TRBD1 | TRBJ1-1 | TRBV6-4 | CASSDSTGDRAVEAFF | TGTGCCAGCAGTGACTCGACTGGGGACAGGGCAGTTGAAGCTTTCTTT